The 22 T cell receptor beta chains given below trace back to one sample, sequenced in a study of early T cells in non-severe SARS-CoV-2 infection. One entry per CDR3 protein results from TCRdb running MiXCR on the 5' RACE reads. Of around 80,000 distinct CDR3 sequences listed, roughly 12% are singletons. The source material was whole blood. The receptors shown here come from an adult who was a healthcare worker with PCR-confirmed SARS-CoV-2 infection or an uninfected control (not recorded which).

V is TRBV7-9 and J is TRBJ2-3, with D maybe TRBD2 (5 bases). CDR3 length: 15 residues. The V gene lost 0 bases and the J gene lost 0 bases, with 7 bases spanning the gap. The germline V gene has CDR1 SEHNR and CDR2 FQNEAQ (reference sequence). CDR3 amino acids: CASSLAPGSTDTQYF. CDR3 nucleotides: TGTGCCAGCAGCTTAGCTCCGGGGAGCACAGATACGCAGTATTTT. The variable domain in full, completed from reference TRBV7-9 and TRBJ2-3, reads DTGVSQNPRHKITKRGQNVTFRCDPISEHNRLYWYRQTLGQGPEFLTYFQNEAQLEKSRLLSDRFSAERPKGSFSTLEIQRTEQGDSAMYLCASSLAPGSTDTQYFGPGTRLTVL.

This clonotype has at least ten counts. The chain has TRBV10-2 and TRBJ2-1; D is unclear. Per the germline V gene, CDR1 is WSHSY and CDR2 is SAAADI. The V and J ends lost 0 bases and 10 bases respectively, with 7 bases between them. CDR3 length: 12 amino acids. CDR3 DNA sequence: TGCGCCAGCAGTGAGTCAGGGATGGAGCAGTTCTTC. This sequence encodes CASSESGMEQFF.

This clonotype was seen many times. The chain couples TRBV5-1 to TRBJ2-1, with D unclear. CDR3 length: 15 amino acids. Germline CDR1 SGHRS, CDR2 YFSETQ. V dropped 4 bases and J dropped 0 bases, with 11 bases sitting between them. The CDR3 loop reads CASSRVESSYNEQFF. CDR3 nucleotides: TGCGCCAGCAGCCGAGTGGAGAGCTCCTACAATGAGCAGTTCTTC.

CDR3 sequence reads: CASSLQGADSPLHF. CDR3 nucleotide sequence: TGCGCCAGCAGTTTACAGGGGGCGGATTCACCCCTCCACTTT. V is TRBV10-2 and J is TRBJ1-6; 9 nucleotides line up with TRBD1. This CDR3 comprises 14 residues. V gave up 5 bases and J gave up 8 bases; unmatched junction bases: 4. Germline-derived CDR1 and CDR2 are WSHSY and SAAADI.

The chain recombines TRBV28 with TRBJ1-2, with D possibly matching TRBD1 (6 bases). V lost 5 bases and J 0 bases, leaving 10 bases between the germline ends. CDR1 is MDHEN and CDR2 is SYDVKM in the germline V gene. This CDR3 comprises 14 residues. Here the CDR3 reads CASSLGQTNYGYTF. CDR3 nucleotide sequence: TGTGCCAGCAGTCTCGGACAGACTAACTATGGCTACACCTTC.

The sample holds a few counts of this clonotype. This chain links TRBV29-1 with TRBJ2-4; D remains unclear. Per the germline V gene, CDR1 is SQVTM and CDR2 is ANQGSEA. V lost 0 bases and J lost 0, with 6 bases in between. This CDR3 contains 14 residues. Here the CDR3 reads CSVEDPLAKNIQYF. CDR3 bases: TGCAGCGTTGAAGACCCGCTAGCCAAAAACATTCAGTACTTC.

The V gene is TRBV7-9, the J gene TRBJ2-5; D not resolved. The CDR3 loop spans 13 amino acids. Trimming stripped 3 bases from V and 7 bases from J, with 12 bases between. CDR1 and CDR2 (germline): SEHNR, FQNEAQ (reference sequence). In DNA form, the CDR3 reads TGTGCCAGCAGCTTGCTCTCCTCTGGGACCCAGTACTTC. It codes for CASSLLSSGTQYF.

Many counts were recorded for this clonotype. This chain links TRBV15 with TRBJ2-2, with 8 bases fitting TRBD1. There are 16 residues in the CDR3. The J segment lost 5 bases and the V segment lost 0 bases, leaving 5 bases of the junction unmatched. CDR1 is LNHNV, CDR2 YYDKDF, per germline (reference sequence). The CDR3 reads CATSRDLGQATGELFF. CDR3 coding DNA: TGTGCCACCAGCAGAGATCTGGGACAGGCAACCGGGGAGCTGTTTTTT.

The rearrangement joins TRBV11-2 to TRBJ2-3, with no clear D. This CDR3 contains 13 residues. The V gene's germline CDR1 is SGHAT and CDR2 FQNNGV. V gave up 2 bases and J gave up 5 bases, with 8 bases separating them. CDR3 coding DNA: TGTGCCAGCAGCTTAACGATAAGAGATACGCAGTATTTT. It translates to CASSLTIRDTQYF.

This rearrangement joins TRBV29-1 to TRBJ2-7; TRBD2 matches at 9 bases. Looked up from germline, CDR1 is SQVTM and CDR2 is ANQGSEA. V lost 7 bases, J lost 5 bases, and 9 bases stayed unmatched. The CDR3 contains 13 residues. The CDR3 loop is CSGRSGGTNEQYF. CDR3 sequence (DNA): TGCAGCGGTAGGAGCGGGGGGACCAACGAGCAGTACTTC.

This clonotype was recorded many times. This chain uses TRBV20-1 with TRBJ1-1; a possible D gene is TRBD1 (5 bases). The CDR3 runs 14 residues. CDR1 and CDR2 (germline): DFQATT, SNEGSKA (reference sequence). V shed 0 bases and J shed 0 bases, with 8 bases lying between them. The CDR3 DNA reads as TGCAGTGCTAGAGATACGACAGTGAACACTGAAGCTTTCTTT. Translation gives CSARDTTVNTEAFF.

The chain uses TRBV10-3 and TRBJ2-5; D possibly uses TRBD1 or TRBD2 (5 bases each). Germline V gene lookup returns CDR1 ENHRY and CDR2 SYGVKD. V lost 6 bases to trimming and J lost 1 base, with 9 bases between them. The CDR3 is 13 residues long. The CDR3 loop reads CAIRGTSQETQYF. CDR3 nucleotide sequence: TGTGCCATCAGAGGGACGTCCCAAGAGACCCAGTACTTC.

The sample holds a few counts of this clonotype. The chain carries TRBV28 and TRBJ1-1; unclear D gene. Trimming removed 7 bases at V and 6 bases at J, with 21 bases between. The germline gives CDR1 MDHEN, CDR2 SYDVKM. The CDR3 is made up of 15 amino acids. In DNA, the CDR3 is TGTGCCAGCACCGCAGCGGAGGGAGCCCAATCTGAAGCTTTCTTT. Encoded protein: CASTAAEGAQSEAFF. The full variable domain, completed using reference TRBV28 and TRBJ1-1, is DVKVTQSSRYLVKRTGEKVFLECVQDMDHENMFWYRQDPGLGLRLIYFSYDVKMKEKGDIPEGYSVSREKKERFSLILESASTNQTSMYLCASTAAEGAQSEAFFGQGTRLTVV.

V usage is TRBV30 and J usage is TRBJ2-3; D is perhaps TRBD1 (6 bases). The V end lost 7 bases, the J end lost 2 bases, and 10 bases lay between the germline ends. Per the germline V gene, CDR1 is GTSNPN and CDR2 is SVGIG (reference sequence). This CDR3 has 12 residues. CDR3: CALRTATDTQYF. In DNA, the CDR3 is TGTGCCTTACGGACAGCCACAGATACGCAGTATTTT. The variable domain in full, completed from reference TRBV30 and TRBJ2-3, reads SQTIHQWPATLVQPVGSPLSLECTVEGTSNPNLYWYRQAAGRGLQLLFYSVGIGQISSEVPQNLSASRPQDRQFILSSKKLLLSDSGFYLCALRTATDTQYFGPGTRLTVL.

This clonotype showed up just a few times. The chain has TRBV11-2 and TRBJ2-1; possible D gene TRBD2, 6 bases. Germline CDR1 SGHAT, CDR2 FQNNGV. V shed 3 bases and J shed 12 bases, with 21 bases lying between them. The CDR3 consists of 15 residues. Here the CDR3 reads CASSLSSGANPRQFF. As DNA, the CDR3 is TGTGCCAGCAGCTTGTCCTCGGGAGCAAACCCAAGGCAGTTCTTC.

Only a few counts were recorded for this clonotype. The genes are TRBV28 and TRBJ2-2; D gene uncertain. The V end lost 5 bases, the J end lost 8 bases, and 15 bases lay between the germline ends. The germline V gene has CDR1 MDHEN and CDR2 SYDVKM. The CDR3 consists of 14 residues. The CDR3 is CASSAPPSLGELFF. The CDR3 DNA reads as TGTGCCAGCAGTGCACCCCCGTCCTTAGGGGAGCTGTTTTTT.

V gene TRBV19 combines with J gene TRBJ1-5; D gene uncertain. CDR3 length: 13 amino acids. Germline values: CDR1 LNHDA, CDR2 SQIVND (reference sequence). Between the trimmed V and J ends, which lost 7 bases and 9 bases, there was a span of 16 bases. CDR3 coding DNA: TGTGCCAGTACTAAGGACCGGGGAAGGCCCCAGCATTTT. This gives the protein CASTKDRGRPQHF.

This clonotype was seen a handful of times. The CDR3 nucleotides read TGCAGTGCTAGGCCGGGAGGCCCACGGAATGAGCAGTTCTTC. Protein: CSARPGGPRNEQFF. The chain carries TRBV20-1 and TRBJ2-1, with 7 bases matching TRBD2. The CDR3 extends over 14 amino acids. Germline trimming cut 3 bases from V and 7 bases from J; bases unmatched to any gene: 9. The V gene's germline CDR1 is DFQATT and CDR2 SNEGSKA (reference sequence).

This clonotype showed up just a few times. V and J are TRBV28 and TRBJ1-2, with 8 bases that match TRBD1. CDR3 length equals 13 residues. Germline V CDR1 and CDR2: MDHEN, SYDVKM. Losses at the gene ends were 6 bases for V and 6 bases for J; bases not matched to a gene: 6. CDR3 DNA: TGTGCCAGCAGACAGGACAGGGAGGATGGCTACACCTTC. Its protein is CASRQDREDGYTF.

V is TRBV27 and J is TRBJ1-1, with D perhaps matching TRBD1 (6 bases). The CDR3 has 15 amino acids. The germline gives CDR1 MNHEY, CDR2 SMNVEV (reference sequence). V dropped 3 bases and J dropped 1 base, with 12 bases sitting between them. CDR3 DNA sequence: TGTGCCAGCAGTTTCGGGGGCCCGGGGAACACTGAAGCTTTCTTT. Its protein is CASSFGGPGNTEAFF.

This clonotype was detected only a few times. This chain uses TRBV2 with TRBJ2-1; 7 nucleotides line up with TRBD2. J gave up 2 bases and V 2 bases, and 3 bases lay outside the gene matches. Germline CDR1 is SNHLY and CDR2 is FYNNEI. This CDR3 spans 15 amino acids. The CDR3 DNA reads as TGTGCCAGCAGTGAATTCGGGAGGACCTACAATGAGCAGTTCTTC. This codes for CASSEFGRTYNEQFF.

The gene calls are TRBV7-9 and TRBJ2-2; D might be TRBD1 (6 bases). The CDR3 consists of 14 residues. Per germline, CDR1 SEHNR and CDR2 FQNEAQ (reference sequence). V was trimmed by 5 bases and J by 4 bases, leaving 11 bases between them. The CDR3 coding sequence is TGTGCCAGCAGCGCGACAGGTGGCACCGGGGAGCTGTTTTTT. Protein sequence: CASSATGGTGELFF.